Listed below are T cell receptor beta chains from one sample, sequenced in a study of naive CD8 T cells in extremely preterm neonates. Profiled with immunoSEQ multiplex PCR; TCRdb holds only in-frame clones, not every one. Of about 7,100 clones listed, approximately 98% were seen once; the top ten hold over 0.3%. The sample taken for sequencing was naive CD8+ T cells from blood. The receptor source for this set is a human donor in good health. Each CDR3 is given with its conserved first and last residue. The D gene is left open where the match is weak. Clone size is shown for a subset of rows, as once, few, many or a class of expanded clone.

d_call,cdr3_length,clone_size,j_call,v_call,cdr3_aa,cdr3_nt
TRBD1,15,.,TRBJ2-1,TRBV27,CASSLWGQGVNEQFF,TGTGCCAGCAGTTTATGGGGACAGGGGGTCAATGAGCAGTTCTTC
TRBD2,15,.,TRBJ2-7,TRBV11-2,CASSLVTSGIYEQYF,TGTGCCAGCAGCTTAGTCACTAGCGGGATCTACGAGCAGTACTTC
TRBD2,15,.,TRBJ2-7,TRBV11-1,CASSRTSGSIDEQYF,TGTGCCAGCAGCCGGACTAGCGGGAGTATCGACGAGCAGTACTTC
.,13,.,TRBJ2-7,TRBV6-1,CASIGGSYYEQYF,TGTGCCAGCATTGGTGGGAGTTACTACGAGCAGTACTTC
TRBD1,15,.,TRBJ2-7,TRBV11-2,CASSLDRWDRDEQYF,TGTGCCAGCAGCTTAGATCGGTGGGACAGGGACGAGCAGTACTTC
TRBD1,14,.,TRBJ2-1,TRBV27,CASSFPDRNNEQFF,TGTGCCAGCAGTTTCCCGGACAGGAACAATGAGCAGTTCTTC
.,13,once,TRBJ2-3,TRBV11-3,CASSSGSTDTQYF,TGTGCCAGCAGCTCAGGGAGCACAGATACGCAGTATTTT
.,15,.,TRBJ2-4,TRBV19,CASSIGSGAKNIQYF,TGTGCCAGTAGTATAGGCTCGGGAGCCAAAAACATTCAGTACTTC
TRBD1,13,.,TRBJ1-1,TRBV4-1,CASATGMNTEAFF,TGCGCCAGCGCGACAGGGATGAACACTGAAGCTTTCTTT
TRBD2,15,.,TRBJ2-7,TRBV30,CAWSLGLAGREEQYF,TGTGCCTGGAGCTTGGGACTAGCGGGACGTGAGGAGCAGTACTTC
TRBD1,16,few,TRBJ2-1,TRBV11-3,CASSPRQGATYNEQFF,TGTGCCAGCAGCCCCCGGCAGGGGGCCACCTACAATGAGCAGTTCTTC